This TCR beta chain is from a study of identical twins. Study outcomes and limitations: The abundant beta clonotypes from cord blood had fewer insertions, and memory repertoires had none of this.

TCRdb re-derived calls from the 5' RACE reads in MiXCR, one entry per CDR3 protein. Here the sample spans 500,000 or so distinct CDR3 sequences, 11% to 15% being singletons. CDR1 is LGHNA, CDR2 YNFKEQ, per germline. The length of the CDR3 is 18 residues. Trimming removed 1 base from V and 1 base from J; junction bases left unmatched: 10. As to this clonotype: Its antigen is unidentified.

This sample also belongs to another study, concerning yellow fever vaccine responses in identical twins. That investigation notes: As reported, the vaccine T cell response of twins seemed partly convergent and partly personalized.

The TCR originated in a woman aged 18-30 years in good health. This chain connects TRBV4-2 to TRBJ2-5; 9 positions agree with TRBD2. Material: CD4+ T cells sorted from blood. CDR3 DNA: TGTGCCAGCAGCCAAGTGGCGGGGGGGCCGCGGGGCCAAGAGACCCAGTACTTC. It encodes CASSQVAGGPRGQETQYF.